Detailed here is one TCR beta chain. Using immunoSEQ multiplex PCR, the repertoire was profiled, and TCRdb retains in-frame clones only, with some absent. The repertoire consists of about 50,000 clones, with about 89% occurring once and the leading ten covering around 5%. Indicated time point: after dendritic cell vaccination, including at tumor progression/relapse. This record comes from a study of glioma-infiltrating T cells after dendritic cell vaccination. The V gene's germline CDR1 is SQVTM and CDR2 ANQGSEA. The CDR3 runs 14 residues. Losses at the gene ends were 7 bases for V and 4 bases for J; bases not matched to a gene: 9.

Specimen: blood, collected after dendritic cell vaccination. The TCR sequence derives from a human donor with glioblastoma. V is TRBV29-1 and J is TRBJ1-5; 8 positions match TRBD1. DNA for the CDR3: TGCAGCGCCAGTTACGGGACAGGTAATCAGCCCCAGCATTTT. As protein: CSASYGTGNQPQHF.